The clone carrying this TCR beta chain has a count of ten or more. The antigen is undetermined. CDR1 and CDR2 (germline): SGDLS, YYNGEE. The V and J ends lost 4 bases and 0 bases respectively, with 11 bases between them. The CDR3 covers 15 residues. The data belong to a study of T cells after posttransplantation cyclophosphamide. This related bone marrow graft donor gave peripheral blood on the day of marrow donation. Findings of the study overall: Recipient CMV seropositivity and CMV reactivation strongly tracked TRB clonality. Later post-transplant blood repertoires were often dominated by donor CD8+ memory clones. TRB overlap between skin or GI tissue T cells and blood was limited.

The method was immunoSEQ multiplex PCR; TCRdb's version includes in-frame clones alone and lacks a portion of them. This repertoire holds about 30,000 clones, and none appear only once. The rearrangement joins TRBV9 to TRBJ2-1, with D maybe TRBD2 (5 bases). The clonotype originates from a woman aged 55-70 years in good health, CMV-negative, and a related stem cell transplant donor. Sequenced: PBMCs. The CDR3: CASSPRTYSYNEQFF. CDR3 in DNA: TGTGCCAGCAGCCCCCGGACTTACTCCTACAATGAGCAGTTCTTC.